This T cell receptor beta chain was found in a study of cytomegalovirus exposure and HLA in healthy donors. Trimming took 5 bases from V and 0 from J; bases not matched to a gene: 7. The CDR3 totals 16 residues. CDR1 is SGHTA and CDR2 is FQGNSA in the germline V gene. The donors gave bone marrow, and they were healthy. With 60 Vbeta and 13 Jbeta primers, the PCR was carried out. Clones were sequenced by immunoSEQ multiplex PCR, and TCRdb holds only the in-frame ones, with some missing. The table includes fewer than 250,000 clones, roughly 77% detected once. The clonotype originates from a man aged 30-40 years in good health and CMV-seropositive. The chain carries TRBV7-2 and TRBJ1-1, with TRBD1 matching over 9 bases. Sequencing was performed on PBMCs. CDR3 DNA sequence: TGTGCCAGCAGCCTACAGGGGGCCTCCTTGAACACTGAAGCTTTCTTT. Its translation: CASSLQGASLNTEAFF.